These T cell receptor beta chains were read from a single sample in a study of post-analysis software for immune sequencing data. TCRdb redid the calling of the PCR reads with MiXCR, one entry per CDR3 protein. Of more than 450,000 distinct CDR3 sequences in the sample, 30% to 40% are singletons; the top ten hold approximately 6%. Sequences were obtained from blood. Receptors were obtained from a girl younger than 18 with multiple sclerosis. The CDR3 runs from the conserved cysteine through the conserved F or W.

TRBV21-1	CASMPGHSYEQYF
TRBV4-1	CASSYRDSYNEQFF
TRBV20-1	CSALGTGVSYNSPLHF
TRBV6-5	CASSYSNAGGYNEQFF
TRBV5-5	CASSFRTSESSDTQYF
TRBV7-6	CASSKEEFANTEAFF
TRBV24-1	CATRDRQNGYTF
TRBV7-9	CASTGPADSPLHF
TRBV5-5	CASSLPSSETQYF
TRBV5-1	CASSPGTGGNQPQHF
TRBV7-8	CASSSRDRDLSHTDNYGYTF
TRBV4-2	CASSQARGGSYGYTF
TRBV15	CATSRGGRSYNEQFF
TRBV18	CASSPRTAGSSYNEQFF
TRBV5-1	CASSTRLLGDTQYF
TRBV19	CASSIQGLDEQFF
TRBV29-1	CSVESESTDTQYF
TRBV12-3/TRBV12-4	CASRVGLPGDEQFF
TRBV7-3	CASSFGNPDNEQFF
TRBV5-1	CASSFEGTGGGGYTF
TRBV18	CASSRTGTGYEQYF
TRBV6-1	CASSGPRQGGFNYGYTF
TRBV20-1	CSARPTPGGPRKQYF
TRBV7-9	CASSSTEYQETQYF
TRBV19	CASQGTPREAFF
TRBV29-1	CSVMKATDTQYF
TRBV19	CASSPGPGTTYEQYF
TRBV7-9	CASSLAWDVYGYTF
TRBV28	CASSTLDRGAGDNTDTQYF
TRBV24-1	CATSDPSNSYNEQFF
TRBV5-6	CASSWTDHSGANVLTF
TRBV20-1	CSASRVGGLGDEQYF
TRBV9	CASSNTGGERTEAFF
TRBV3-1	CASSPGPEGLRQYF
TRBV12-3/TRBV12-4	CASAILAGSQETQYF
TRBV12-5	CASGPRDNTEAFF
TRBV21-1	CASSNSSFMVTPNQPQHF
TRBV7-2	CASAITGFQETQYF
TRBV6-5	CASSYGYTPGQEIILGAFF
TRBV7-9	CASSLGTGGEGPQHF
TRBV4-2	CASSQTETGSQPQHF
TRBV7-9	CASSSQRGGMGNIQYF
TRBV7-2	CASSEIAGRDIQYF
TRBV5-5	CASSLYWRAGNTEAFF
TRBV7-3	CASSSVTSGRDILGTDTQYF
TRBV20-1	CSARVGNEQFF
TRBV20-1	CSASDSGTGGETQYF
TRBV15	CATSRDEGYEQYF
TRBV5-4	CASSSQGLTSTDTQYF
TRBV7-6	CASSREGSPNTEAFF
TRBV7-2	CASFERGATTEAFF
TRBV19	CASSHGGGKQFF
TRBV19	CASSSRVKGLEETQYF
TRBV6-5	CASSYWTGQSTEAFF